The present entry profiles one T cell receptor beta chain with its context. Its antigen is not identified. The entry originates in a study of T cell responses to AZD1222 COVID-19 vaccine. Study results and limitations: Dominant CD4 TCR responses targeted spike regions 160-218 and 743-854. Repertoires in all cases were sampled only once the peak T cell response had passed. Only a handful of AZD1222 recipients were seropositive at baseline. Clonal diversity may have been underestimated, and the donors were mostly white British, with more females than males.

Libraries were prepared by immunoSEQ multiplex PCR; TCRdb keeps only in-frame clonotypes and omits some of them. The sample contains about 81,000 clones, about 91% of which appear only once. Trimming cost V 5 bases and J 6 bases; bases outside gene matches: 6. The CDR3 length is 13 residues. The germline gives CDR1 SGHVS, CDR2 FQNEAQ. The specimen comprised peripheral blood, sampled 28 days after the second AZD1222 dose. The source of this sequence is an adult who received the AZD1222 COVID-19 vaccine. The chain carries TRBV7-8 and TRBJ2-7; 8 bases match TRBD1. The CDR3 is CASSPGQGREQYF. The CDR3 nucleotides are TGTGCCAGCAGCCCAGGACAGGGACGCGAGCAGTACTTC.